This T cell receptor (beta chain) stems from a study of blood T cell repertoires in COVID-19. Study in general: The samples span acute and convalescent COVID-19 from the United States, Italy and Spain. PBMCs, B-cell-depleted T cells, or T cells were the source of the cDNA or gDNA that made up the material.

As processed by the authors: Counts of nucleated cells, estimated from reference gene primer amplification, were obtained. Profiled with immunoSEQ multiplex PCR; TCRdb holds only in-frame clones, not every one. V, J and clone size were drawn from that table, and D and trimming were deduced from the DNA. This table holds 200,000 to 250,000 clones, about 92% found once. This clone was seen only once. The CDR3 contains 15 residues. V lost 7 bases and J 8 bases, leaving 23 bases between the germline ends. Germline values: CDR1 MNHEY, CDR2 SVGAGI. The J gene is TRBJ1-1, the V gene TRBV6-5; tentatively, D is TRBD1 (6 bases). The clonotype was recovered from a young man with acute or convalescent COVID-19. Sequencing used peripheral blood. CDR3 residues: CASKRSGQSVLEAFF. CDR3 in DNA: TGTGCCAGCAAGAGGAGCGGACAGAGCGTTCTCGAAGCTTTCTTT.